This T cell receptor (beta chain) was obtained from a study of vaccination and CD4 T cells after COVID-19. General observations from the study: Looking at convalescent patients, 304 of their 307 vaccine-specific clones were spike mono-reactive.

The Oncomine TCR Beta short-read assay sequenced DNA from cultured CD4+ T cells. TCRdb used MiXCR to reprocess the PCR reads, holding one entry per CDR3 protein. The table includes approximately 19,000 distinct CDR3 sequences, 58% detected once. Treatment specified: roughly 10-day PBMC culture with coronavirus spike peptide pools or control peptides (ViraFEST assay). Half the medium was exchanged for fresh IL-2 medium on days 3 and 7. Negative-selection isolation of CD4+ T cells was performed after approximately 9 days of culture. Germline assignment: CDR1 DFQATT and CDR2 SNEGSKA (reference sequence). Losses at the gene ends were 5 bases for V and 6 bases for J; bases not matched to a gene: 7. CDR3 size: 13 residues. Details on this clonotype: The antigen is undetermined.

This clonotype was obtained from a human donor who had recovered from COVID-19. Here the sequenced sample was CD4+ T cells from blood, cultured in vitro, taken after SARS-CoV-2 vaccination. This chain joins TRBV20-1 and TRBJ1-5; 7 nucleotides line up with TRBD1. The CDR3 region has the DNA TGCAGTGCTGCAGGGGGTCACGGTCAGCCCCAGCATTTT. It encodes CSAAGGHGQPQHF.